What follows describes a single T cell receptor beta chain. No antigen is known for it. Germline assignment: CDR1 KGHSH and CDR2 LQKENI. V lost 0 bases, J lost 4 bases, and 13 bases lay in between. The CDR3 has 15 amino acids. The donors were in the roughly 110-subject validation cohort; that cohort was separate from the approximately 670-subject first cohort. These data belong to a study of cytomegalovirus exposure and HLA in healthy donors. Whole-study findings and limits: Reports described diagnosis of cytomegalovirus status by the classifier as highly specific and sensitive. A subsequent analysis found that TCR clusters from the first cohort also tended to co-occur in the 110 or so validation repertoires, with about 95% of cluster scores above 0. The study labeled more than 150 TCR beta chains cytomegalovirus-associated.

The assay was immunoSEQ multiplex PCR, and TCRdb's table has in-frame clones only and misses some. Of roughly 130,000 clones listed, roughly 91% are singletons. The TCR sequence derives from a man between 25 and 39 years old in good health and CMV-seronegative. Sequenced input: PBMCs. This rearrangement joins TRBV18 to TRBJ2-7; D is perhaps TRBD2 (5 bases). The CDR3 bases are TGTGCCAGCTCACCACCGCAGGACTTTTCGTACGAGCAGTACTTC. As protein: CASSPPQDFSYEQYF.